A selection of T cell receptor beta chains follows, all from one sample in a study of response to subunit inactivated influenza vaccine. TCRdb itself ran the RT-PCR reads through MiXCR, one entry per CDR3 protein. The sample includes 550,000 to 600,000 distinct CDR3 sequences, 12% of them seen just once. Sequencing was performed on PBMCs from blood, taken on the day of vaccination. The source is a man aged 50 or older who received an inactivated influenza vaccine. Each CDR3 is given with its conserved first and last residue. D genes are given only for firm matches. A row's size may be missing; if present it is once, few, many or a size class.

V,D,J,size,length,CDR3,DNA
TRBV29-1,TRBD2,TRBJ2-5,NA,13,CSVWLAGVQTQYF,TGCAGCGTTTGGCTAGCGGGTGTGCAGACCCAGTACTTC
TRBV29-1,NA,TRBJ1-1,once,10,CSVDSTEAFF,TGCAGCGTTGATAGCACTGAAGCTTTCTTT
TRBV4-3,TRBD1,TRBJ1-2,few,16,CASSQAAGGLNYGYTF,TGCGCCAGCAGCCAAGCGGCAGGGGGGCTCAACTATGGCTACACCTTC
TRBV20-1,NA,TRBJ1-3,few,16,CSAARGPTSSGNTIYF,TGCAGTGCCGCCAGGGGACCCACCTCTTCTGGAAACACCATATATTTT
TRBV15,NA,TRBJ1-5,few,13,CATSHPSGQPQHF,TGTGCCACCAGCCATCCGAGCGGTCAGCCCCAGCATTTT
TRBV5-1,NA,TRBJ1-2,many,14,CASSPEVGRSGYTF,TGCGCCAGCAGTCCGGAGGTCGGCCGATCGGGCTACACCTTC
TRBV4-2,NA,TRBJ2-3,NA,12,CASSHPGDTQYF,TGTGCCAGCAGCCATCCAGGAGATACGCAGTATTTT
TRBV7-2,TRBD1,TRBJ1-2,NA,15,CASSLAQWTGYGYTF,TGTGCCAGCAGCTTAGCGCAATGGACAGGGTATGGCTACACCTTC
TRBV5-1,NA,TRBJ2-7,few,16,CASSRRDSRASYEQYF,TGCGCCAGCAGCAGGCGGGATTCGCGGGCCTCCTACGAGCAGTACTTC
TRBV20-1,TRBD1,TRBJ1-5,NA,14,CSARPWQGVQPQHF,TGCAGTGCTCGCCCTTGGCAGGGGGTCCAGCCCCAGCATTTT
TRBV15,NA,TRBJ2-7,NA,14,CATSSGGGNYEQYF,TGTGCCACCAGCTCCGGTGGGGGAAACTACGAGCAGTACTTC
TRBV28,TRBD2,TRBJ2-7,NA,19,CASSLPLTTSGRSSYEQYF,TGTGCCAGCAGTTTACCCCTCACGACTAGCGGGAGGTCCTCCTACGAGCAGTACTTC
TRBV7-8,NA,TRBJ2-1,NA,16,CASSLGSRSSYNEQFF,TGTGCCAGCAGCTTAGGGTCCAGGAGCTCCTACAATGAGCAGTTCTTC
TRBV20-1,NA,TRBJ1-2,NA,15,CSASGQTFANYGYTF,TGCAGTGCTAGCGGTCAGACGTTCGCTAACTATGGCTACACCTTC
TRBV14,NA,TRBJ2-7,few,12,CASSQDRGKQYF,TGTGCCAGCAGCCAAGACCGTGGGAAGCAGTACTTC
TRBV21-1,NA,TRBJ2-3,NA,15,CASSKWGASTDTQYF,TGTGCCAGCAGCAAATGGGGAGCTAGCACAGATACGCAGTATTTT
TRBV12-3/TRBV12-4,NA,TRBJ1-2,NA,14,CASRDLRGAQGYTF,TGTGCCAGCAGAGATCTACGGGGGGCGCAAGGCTACACCTTC
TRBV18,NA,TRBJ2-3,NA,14,CASSPARSTDTQYF,TGTGCCAGCTCACCCGCCCGATCGACAGATACGCAGTATTTT
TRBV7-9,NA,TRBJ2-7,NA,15,CASRPLWVRSYEQYF,TGTGCCAGCAGGCCCCTTTGGGTGCGGAGCTACGAGCAGTACTTC
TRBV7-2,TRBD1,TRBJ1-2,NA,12,CASSQGAGGYTF,TGTGCCAGCAGCCAGGGGGCGGGTGGCTACACCTTC
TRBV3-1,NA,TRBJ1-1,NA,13,CASSRTMNTEAFF,TGTGCCAGTTCGAGGACTATGAACACTGAAGCTTTCTTT
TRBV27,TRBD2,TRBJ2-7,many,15,CASSTRLAGDSEQYF,TGTGCCAGCAGCACCCGACTAGCGGGAGACTCCGAGCAGTACTTC
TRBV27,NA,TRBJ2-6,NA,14,CASSSGPGANVLTF,TGTGCCAGCAGTTCGGGGCCTGGGGCCAACGTCCTGACTTTC
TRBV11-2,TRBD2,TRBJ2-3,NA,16,CASSSSPGAGGLSQYF,TGTGCCAGCAGCTCCTCCCCTGGGGCGGGGGGACTTTCGCAGTATTTT
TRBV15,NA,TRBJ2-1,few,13,CATSRDTGYEQFF,TGTGCCACCAGCAGAGATACCGGGTATGAGCAGTTCTTC